One sample yielded the 18 T cell receptor beta chains listed below, sequenced in a study of blood T cell repertoires in COVID-19. The method was immunoSEQ multiplex PCR; TCRdb's version includes in-frame clones alone and lacks a portion of them. The table has 150,000 to 180,000 clones, approximately 83% seen once. The sample was peripheral blood. Receptors were obtained from an older woman with COVID-19, enrolled during active disease.

The chain links TRBV6-5 to TRBJ1-4; the D gene is possibly TRBD1 (5 bases). Per the germline V gene, CDR1 is MNHEY and CDR2 is SVGAGI. CDR3 length: 15 residues. The ends were cut back, 4 bases at V and 8 bases at J, with 17 bases in the middle. CDR3 residues: CASSSSGGGREKLFF. DNA for the CDR3: TGTGCCAGCAGTTCCTCCGGGGGGGGAAGAGAAAAACTGTTTTTT.

The rearrangement links TRBV3-1 (or the pseudogene TRBV3-2) to TRBJ1-2, with TRBD1 matching over 9 bases. CDR1 is LGHDT, CDR2 YNNKEL, per germline (reference sequence). J lost 7 bases, V lost 1 base, and 10 bases had no gene match. The CDR3 has 16 amino acids. Written as DNA, the CDR3 is TGTGCCAGCAGCCAAGGACAGGGGGGTCTTAGGTTTGGCTACACCTTC. As protein: CASSQGQGGLRFGYTF.

The V call is TRBV20-1, the J call TRBJ2-1; 12 nucleotides match TRBD2. Germline loops: CDR1 DFQATT, CDR2 SNEGSKA (reference sequence). Trimming cost V 3 bases and J 1 base; bases outside gene matches: 10. The CDR3 length is 18 residues. The CDR3 region is CSASVLAGGLWSYNEQFF. The CDR3 region has the DNA TGCAGTGCTAGTGTGCTAGCGGGGGGGCTATGGTCCTACAATGAGCAGTTCTTC.

The rearrangement links TRBV25-1 to TRBJ1-1, with D perhaps TRBD1 (6 bases). Germline V gene lookup returns CDR1 MGHDK and CDR2 SYGVNS. The CDR3 contains 16 residues. V was clipped by 3 bases and J by 4 bases, with 18 bases between them. The CDR3 DNA is TGTGCCAGCAGTGACCCAGGGGCTGTCCTGGCCACTGAAGCTTTCTTT. Its translation is CASSDPGAVLATEAFF. Using reference TRBV25-1 and TRBJ1-1 for the parts outside the CDR3, the full variable domain is EADIYQTPRYLVIGTGKKITLECSQTMGHDKMYWYQQDPGMELHLIHYSYGVNSTEKGDLSSESTVSRIRTEHFPLTLESARPSHTSQYLCASSDPGAVLATEAFFGQGTRLTVV.

This clone occurred once. The chain links TRBV6-6 to TRBJ2-2, with 11 bases that match TRBD1. Germline V lookup: CDR1 MNHNY, CDR2 SVGAGI (reference sequence). The ends lost 5 bases at V and 2 bases at J; junction bases unmatched: 7. The CDR3 loop spans 17 amino acids. CDR3 protein: CASSPHGQGANTGELFF. CDR3 in DNA: TGTGCCAGCAGTCCGCATGGACAGGGGGCCAACACCGGGGAGCTGTTTTTT.

The chain recombines TRBV19 with TRBJ2-1, with TRBD2 matching 15 bases. The CDR3 is 17 amino acids. The germline CDR1 and CDR2 sequences are LNHDA and SQIVND (reference sequence). V was clipped by 5 bases and J by 7 bases; unmatched bases: 9. The CDR3 reads CASSPRTSGRARNEQFF. In DNA, the CDR3 is TGTGCCAGTAGTCCCCGGACTAGCGGGAGGGCCAGAAATGAGCAGTTCTTC.

The genes are TRBV6-6 and TRBJ1-3; tentatively, D is TRBD1 (6 bases). The CDR3 totals 14 residues. With 6 bases removed from V and 2 bases from J, the gap between germline ends came to 11 bases. Per the germline V gene, CDR1 is MNHNY and CDR2 is SVGAGI (reference sequence). The CDR3: CASRQRDTGNTIYF. The CDR3 DNA follows: TGTGCCAGCAGACAACGGGACACTGGAAACACCATATATTTT.

V is TRBV4-1 and J is TRBJ1-2; 7 nucleotides line up with TRBD1. J lost 3 bases, V lost 2 bases, and 6 bases had no gene match. Germline lookup yields CDR1 MGHRA and CDR2 YSYEKL. This CDR3 contains 15 residues. The DNA for the CDR3 is TGCGCCAGCAGCCAATATAATGACAGGGACTATGGCTACACCTTC. Amino acids: CASSQYNDRDYGYTF.

The chain carries TRBV30 and TRBJ1-1; D is ambiguous. CDR3 size: 11 residues. Per the germline V gene, CDR1 is GTSNPN and CDR2 is SVGIG (reference sequence). V lost 5 bases and J 1 base, leaving 5 bases between the germline ends. The CDR3 is CAWGRNTEAFF. In DNA, the CDR3 is TGTGCCTGGGGGCGGAACACTGAAGCTTTCTTT.

This clone was counted between two and nine times. The gene calls are TRBV19 and TRBJ2-1; 9 bases are a match to TRBD2. The CDR3 spans 17 residues. V shed 4 bases, J shed 2 bases, and the junction held 9 bases outside the gene matches. Germline CDR1 LNHDA, CDR2 SQIVND (reference sequence). The CDR3 region is CASSRNSGSSTYNEQFF. DNA for the CDR3: TGTGCCAGTAGTAGAAATAGCGGGAGCTCGACCTACAATGAGCAGTTCTTC.

The chain is built from TRBV11-3 and TRBJ2-3; 10 bases map to TRBD2. Germline trimming cut 1 base from V and 0 bases from J; bases unmatched to any gene: 4. Germline V gene sequence: CDR1 SGHNT, CDR2 YENEEA. The CDR3 loop spans 17 amino acids. This CDR3 reads CASSLGTSGYSTDTQYF. CDR3 nucleotides: TGTGCCAGCAGCTTAGGGACTAGCGGTTATAGCACAGATACGCAGTATTTT.

This chain joins TRBV6-5 and TRBJ1-2, with no clear D. Germline V lookup: CDR1 MNHEY, CDR2 SVGAGI. Trimming took off 8 bases at V and 4 bases at J, with 8 bases between the two ends. The CDR3 covers 11 residues. The CDR3 bases are TGTGCCAGCGAGGGAGGCTATGGCTACACCTTC. Translated, it gives CASEGGYGYTF.

V and J are TRBV7-8 and TRBJ1-2; perhaps TRBD1 as D (5 bases). CDR1 is SGHVS, CDR2 FQNEAQ, per germline. V lost 5 bases and J lost 6, with 22 bases in between. This CDR3 region has 16 residues. This CDR3 is CASSRYTQGTSHGYTF. The CDR3 region has the DNA TGTGCCAGCAGCCGATACACTCAGGGAACTAGCCATGGCTACACCTTC. Supplemented by reference TRBV7-8 and TRBJ1-2, the full variable domain reads GAGVSQSPRYKVAKRGQDVALRCDPISGHVSLFWYQQALGQGPEFLTYFQNEAQLDKSGLPSDRFFAERPEGSVSTLKIQRTQQEDSAVYLCASSRYTQGTSHGYTFGSGTRLTVV.

The CDR3 DNA sequence: TGTGCCAGCAGCTTAGGGCAAGTCATCCATGGCTACACCTTC. The encoded protein is CASSLGQVIHGYTF. The chain combines TRBV7-9 with TRBJ1-2; D remains ambiguous. CDR1 is SEHNR and CDR2 is FQNEAQ in the germline V gene (reference sequence). This CDR3 region has 14 residues. V lost 1 base and J lost 6, with 12 bases in between. Looking up the rest from reference TRBV7-9 and TRBJ1-2 gives the full variable domain: DTGVSQNPRHKITKRGQNVTFRCDPISEHNRLYWYRQTLGQGPEFLTYFQNEAQLEKSRLLSDRFSAERPKGSFSTLEIQRTEQGDSAMYLCASSLGQVIHGYTFGSGTRLTVV.

In its sample, this clone was seen a few times. The rearrangement uses TRBV7-3 and TRBJ2-7; TRBD2 matches at 7 bases. The J segment lost 7 bases and the V segment lost 5 bases, leaving 17 bases of the junction unmatched. CDR1 is SGHTA, CDR2 FQGTGA, per germline. CDR3 size: 16 residues. CDR3: CASSPSRTRSLGEQYF. CDR3 bases: TGTGCCAGCAGCCCCTCCCGGACTAGATCCTTGGGGGAGCAGTACTTC. Full variable domain (remainder filled in from reference TRBV7-3 and TRBJ2-7): GAGVSQTPSNKVTEKGKYVELRCDPISGHTALYWYRQSLGQGPEFLIYFQGTGAADDSGLPNDRFFAVRPEGSVSTLKIQRTERGDSAVYLCASSPSRTRSLGEQYFGPGTRLTVT.

This chain connects TRBV6-1 to TRBJ2-7; TRBD1 matches at 9 bases. V shed 3 bases and J 2 bases; nucleotides not matched to a gene: 5. The CDR3 has 15 amino acids. In germline, CDR1 is MNHNS, CDR2 SASEGT. CDR3 nucleotides: TGTGCCAGCAGTGACCCACAGGGGGCGGCCTACGAGCAGTACGTC. This sequence encodes CASSDPQGAAYEQYV.

About this clone: It is unclear where the CDR3 begins or ends on the DNA, so no DNA is shown, and the CDR3 is as TCRdb lists it. The chain couples TRBV10-2 to TRBJ1-2. CDR1 and CDR2 (germline): WSHSY, SAAADI. The CDR3 has 15 residues if both end residues are counted. CDR3 in amino acids: CASSEVGGGALGYIF.

The chain uses TRBV5-1 and TRBJ1-1; 8 bases align to TRBD1. The V gene end was trimmed by 0 bases and the J gene end by 1 base; junction bases not matched to a gene: 5. This CDR3 has 16 residues. Germline lookup yields CDR1 SGHRS and CDR2 YFSETQ. CDR3 amino acids: CASSLDLDRANTEAFF. The CDR3 nucleotides are TGCGCCAGCAGCTTGGATTTGGACAGGGCGAACACTGAAGCTTTCTTT.